A selection of T cell receptor beta chains follows, all from one sample in a study of technical replicates of blood from a handful of donors. Only in-frame clones appear in the TCRdb table, and some are missing; sequencing was by immunoSEQ multiplex PCR. The top ten clones hold 0.3% to 0.35% of a sample with some 94,000 clones, approximately 95% of them seen once. The sequencing sample was made of T cells isolated from PBMCs. Every receptor here comes from a human donor in good health. The CDR3 runs from the conserved cysteine through the conserved F or W.

>TRBJ2-7|TRBV4-1
CASRRTSASYEQYF
>TRBJ2-1|TRBV4-3
CASSQELAGAYEQFF
>TRBJ2-1|TRBV2
CASSKTSGTYNEQFF
>TRBJ2-1|TRBV6-5
CASRGQADYNEQFF
>TRBJ2-7|TRBV6-5
CASRAQQGISYEQYF
>TRBJ2-7|TRBV7-8
CASSPLGLYLDYEQYF
>TRBJ2-5|TRBV4-1
CASSQEYRQETQYF
>TRBJ1-1|TRBV4-3
CASSLDAGGTEAFF
>TRBJ1-2|TRBV9
CASSVGGGGPYGYTF
>TRBJ1-2|TRBV2
CASRFLEEGYTF
>TRBJ2-7|TRBV9
CASSGTGRYEQYF
>TRBJ1-1|TRBV30
CAWSATHEAFF
>TRBJ2-6|TRBV15
CATGRAYSGANVLTF
>TRBJ2-5|TRBV4-1
CASSQERFETQYF
>TRBJ2-5|TRBV29-1
CSVEEAPRETQYF
>TRBJ2-7|TRBV4-1
CASSLGLAGDYEQYF
>TRBJ1-1|TRBV7-9
CASSLEGDHEAFF
>TRBJ2-1|TRBV7-8
CASSLAAFLYNEQFF
>TRBJ1-4|TRBV28
CASSDRQPTNEKLFF
>TRBJ1-4|TRBV25-1
CASSFRQGVGEKLFF
>TRBJ2-7|TRBV7-9
CASSLVTGTYEQYF
>TRBJ2-3|TRBV19
CASSIGASKSDTQYF
>TRBJ2-7|TRBV28
CASRRTGGGYEQYF
>TRBJ1-4|TRBV28
CASSVTDSATNEKLFF
>TRBJ1-2|TRBV5-8
CASSRDIGGYTF
>TRBJ1-2|TRBV7-2
CASSGGDGYGYTF
>TRBJ1-5|TRBV10-2
CASSDLIQFNQPQHF
>TRBJ1-1|TRBV2
CASSSQGADTEAFF
>TRBJ2-3|TRBV6-5
CASSYGGTSGKKQYF
>TRBJ1-2|TRBV13
CASSLRTVFYHYGYTF
>TRBJ1-1|TRBV6-1
CASISPEAFF
>TRBJ2-1|TRBV7-2
CASSPVAGGGNEQFF
>TRBJ2-1|TRBV7-3
CASSLRGPFSSYNEQFF
>TRBJ2-1|TRBV7-2
CASSLSGKREREQFF
>TRBJ2-7|TRBV5-1
CASSLVIMREGLYEQYF
>TRBJ2-7|TRBV6-1
CASSERKGTGNYEQYF